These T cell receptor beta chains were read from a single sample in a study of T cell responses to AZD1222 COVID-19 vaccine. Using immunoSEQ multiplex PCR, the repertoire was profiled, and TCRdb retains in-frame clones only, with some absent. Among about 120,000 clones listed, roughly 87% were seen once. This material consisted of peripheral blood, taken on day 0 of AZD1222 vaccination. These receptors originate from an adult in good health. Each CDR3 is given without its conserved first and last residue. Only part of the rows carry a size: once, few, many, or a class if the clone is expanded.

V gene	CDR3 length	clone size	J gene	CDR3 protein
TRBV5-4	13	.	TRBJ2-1	ASSSNRGGRNEQF
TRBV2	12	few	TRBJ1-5	ASSQATAGQPQH
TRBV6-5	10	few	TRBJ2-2	ASYRGGGELF
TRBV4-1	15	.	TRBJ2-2	ASSQEEAGGYTGELF
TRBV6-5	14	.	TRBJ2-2	ASSYSTGEYTGELF
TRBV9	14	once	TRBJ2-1	ASSLGGAARFNEQF
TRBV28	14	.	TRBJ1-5	ASTLTRFLGNQPQH
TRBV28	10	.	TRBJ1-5	ASNGLYQPQH
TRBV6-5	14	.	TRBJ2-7	ASSYTNRVQGYEQY
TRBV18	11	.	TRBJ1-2	ASSPAGASGYT
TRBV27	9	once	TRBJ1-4	ASSFGEKLF
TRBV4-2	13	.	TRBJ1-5	ASSQSGQPNQPQH
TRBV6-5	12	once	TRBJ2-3	ASMRDTSTDTQY
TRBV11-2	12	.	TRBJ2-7	ASSMTQTKHEQY
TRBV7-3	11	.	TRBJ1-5	ASSLMEGRPQH
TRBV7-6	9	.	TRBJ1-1	ASSWNTESF
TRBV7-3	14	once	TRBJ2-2	ASSLLGQGRTGELF
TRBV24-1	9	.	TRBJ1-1	ATSDGFEAF
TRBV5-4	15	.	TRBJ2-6	ASSLISLNPGANVLT
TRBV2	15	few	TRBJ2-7	ASSGRLAGGPNYEQY